This TCR beta chain was observed in a study of human T cells and chemical hapten exposure. Points from the study as a whole: Versus controls, expanded TCRs had significantly more large CDR3 similarity clusters. Those TCRs sitting above 1 in 1000 frequency stayed the same with DPC sensitization. PT1 expanded TCR numbers rose with patch test score.

A single record per CDR3 protein comes from TCRdb applying MiXCR to the RACE reads. The data contain a few hundred thousand distinct CDR3 sequences, about 6% of them singletons. Regarding time point: patch test 2, 6 weeks after DPC sensitization. Described treatment: therapeutic diphenylcyclopropenone sensitization with weekly scalp DPC. Participating donors were patients with alopecia, aged 18 to 70 years, considered appropriate candidates for DPC. This clonotype has more than one count but fewer than ten. Its target is not known. V gave up 0 bases and J gave up 4 bases, with 21 bases separating them. CDR3 size: 18 residues. CDR1 is LGHNA, CDR2 YSLEER, per germline.

The source of this sequence is a woman under 30 with alopecia areata. Some clones in this sample may be carry-over from other donors' samples. The sequencing used whole blood, collected in connection with sensitization to the hapten diphenylcyclopropenone (DPC). The chain has TRBV4-3 and TRBJ2-5, with D unclear. CDR3 DNA: TGCGCCAGCAGCCAAGATCTACCCCGACTTGGGCACGCAGAGACCCAGTACTTC. This gives the protein CASSQDLPRLGHAETQYF.